The 21 T cell receptor beta chains in this list originate from one sample, sequenced in a study of CD4 T cells in relation to SARS-CoV-2 and coronaviruses. TCRdb's copy holds only in-frame clones and misses some; the assay was immunoSEQ multiplex PCR. This sample has some 65,000 clones; 87% occur once, and the top ten carry over 1.5%. CD4+ T cells from unexposed donors were obtained before the COVID-19 pandemic (2011-2018). The sequencing sample was made of memory CD4+ T cells from PBMCs. The receptors shown here come from a human donor in good health.

The chain uses TRBV2 and TRBJ1-1; D not resolved. This CDR3 has 16 residues. The germline V and J ends were trimmed by 4 bases and 1 base, with 16 bases remaining between them. Germline V lookup: CDR1 SNHLY, CDR2 FYNNEI. The CDR3 protein is CASSGASGRGNTEAFF. CDR3 bases: TGTGCCAGCAGTGGAGCCAGCGGGAGAGGGAACACTGAAGCTTTCTTT.

This clone was seen only once. CDR3 region: CASSFRETQYF. DNA of the CDR3: TGTGCCAGCAGTTTTAGGGAGACCCAGTACTTC. The gene calls are TRBV12-3 or TRBV12-4 and TRBJ2-5, with D unclear. The CDR3 sequence is 11 residues long. V was clipped by 3 bases and J by 5 bases, with 4 bases between them.

The chain joins TRBV5-1 to TRBJ2-5, with 13 bases identical to TRBD2. The CDR3 has 16 amino acids. CDR1 and CDR2 (germline): SGHRS, YFSETQ. The trim removed 4 bases at V and 4 bases at J, leaving 7 bases unmatched. This chain's CDR3 is CASSGTWTSGGETQYF. CDR3 nucleotides: TGCGCCAGCAGCGGAACCTGGACTAGCGGGGGAGAGACCCAGTACTTC.

The chain uses TRBV4-1 and TRBJ2-1; 13 bases agree with TRBD2. The junction had 5 bases not matched to a gene; V was cut back by 6 bases and J by 6 bases. The CDR3 extends over 15 amino acids. Germline V gene sequence: CDR1 MGHRA, CDR2 YSYEKL. CDR3 bases: TGCGCCAGCAGGGCGGGACTAGCGGGGAGCAATGAGCAGTTCTTC. It codes for CASRAGLAGSNEQFF.

The V call is TRBV9, the J call TRBJ2-3; D call uncertain. The ends were cut back, 3 bases at V and 2 bases at J, with 10 bases in the middle. The CDR3 totals 14 residues. Per germline, CDR1 SGDLS and CDR2 YYNGEE. The CDR3 region is CASSDPEITDTQYF. CDR3 DNA: TGTGCCAGCAGCGACCCGGAGATCACAGATACGCAGTATTTT.

The V and J genes are TRBV30 and TRBJ2-7; D unresolved. Germline CDR1 is GTSNPN and CDR2 is SVGIG (reference sequence). The CDR3 sequence is 13 residues long. V lost 0 bases and J lost 3, with 9 bases in between. The CDR3 spells CAWSVGLGYEQYF. CDR3 sequence (DNA): TGTGCCTGGAGTGTTGGTCTGGGCTACGAGCAGTACTTC. Combining the CDR3 with reference TRBV30 and TRBJ2-7 gives the whole variable domain SQTIHQWPATLVQPVGSPLSLECTVEGTSNPNLYWYRQAAGRGLQLLFYSVGIGQISSEVPQNLSASRPQDRQFILSSKKLLLSDSGFYLCAWSVGLGYEQYFGPGTRLTVT.

The CDR3 region is CASSRRGRLSGEQYF. The CDR3 bases are TGTGCCAGCAGCCGCCGGGGGCGGCTGTCGGGCGAGCAGTACTTC. The chain carries TRBV6-5 and TRBJ2-7; either TRBD1 or TRBD2 may supply D (6 bases each). Per the germline V gene, CDR1 is MNHEY and CDR2 is SVGAGI. The CDR3 contains 15 residues. V dropped 6 bases and J dropped 6 bases, with 21 bases sitting between them.

The chain uses TRBV5-1 and TRBJ2-7; D unclear. V shed 9 bases and J shed 3 bases, with 16 bases lying between them. Germline CDR1 reads SGHRS; CDR2 reads YFSETQ. CDR3 length: 13 amino acids. DNA of the CDR3: TGCGCCACCAGTCATTCCTCGGGCTACGAGCAGTACTTC. Protein sequence: CATSHSSGYEQYF.

The chain employs TRBV27 and TRBJ1-6; 9 bases line up with TRBD1. J was trimmed by 14 bases and V by 7 bases; bases with no gene match: 15. The CDR3 loop spans 15 amino acids. CDR1 and CDR2 (germline): MNHEY, SMNVEV (reference sequence). Here the CDR3 DNA reads TGTGCCAGCACCCTCCATAGGGACAGGGTAGGGGCCCTCCACTTT. This sequence encodes CASTLHRDRVGALHF.

The V call is TRBV7-9, the J call TRBJ1-1; weak D call: TRBD1 (5 bases). In germline, CDR1 is SEHNR, CDR2 FQNEAQ (reference sequence). The CDR3 is made up of 14 amino acids. With 1 base removed from V and 4 bases from J, the gap between germline ends came to 10 bases. The CDR3 sequence: CASSLGRGGTEAFF. CDR3 nucleotide sequence: TGTGCCAGCAGCTTAGGACGGGGGGGCACTGAAGCTTTCTTT.

This clone was counted a single time. This rearrangement joins TRBV6-4 to TRBJ2-5; a weak D match, TRBD2 (7 bases). V was shortened by 6 bases and J by 5 bases, with 16 bases between the two germline ends. CDR3 length equals 14 residues. The V gene's germline CDR1 is MRHNA and CDR2 SNTAGT. CDR3 nucleotides: TGTGCCAGCAGCCCTGGGGGGGGCCAGGAGACCCAGTACTTC. Residues: CASSPGGGQETQYF.

The chain joins TRBV5-1 to TRBJ1-3, with D unresolved. CDR3 length: 13 amino acids. Germline CDR1 and CDR2: SGHRS and YFSETQ. Trimming took 6 bases from V and 0 from J, leaving 7 bases between them. CDR3 region: CASMGNSGNTIYF. The CDR3 DNA is TGCGCCAGCATGGGAAACTCTGGAAACACCATATATTTT.

The V gene is TRBV7-2, the J gene TRBJ1-5; perhaps TRBD1 as D (5 bases). CDR3 length: 14 residues. V lost 5 bases and J lost 5, with 13 bases in between. The V gene's germline CDR1 is SGHTA and CDR2 FQGNSA. Written as DNA, the CDR3 is TGTGCCAGCAGCCCTCGACGGGGCGATCAGCCCCAGCATTTT. It specifies CASSPRRGDQPQHF.

This clone was detected only once. The chain has TRBV5-1 and TRBJ2-2; D gene unclear. The CDR3 spans 15 residues. V dropped 5 bases and J dropped 0 bases, with 11 bases sitting between them. Germline loops: CDR1 SGHRS, CDR2 YFSETQ. As DNA, the CDR3 is TGCGCCAGCAGGCAACGAACTACGAACACCGGGGAGCTGTTTTTT. Amino acid sequence: CASRQRTTNTGELFF.

V and J are TRBV7-2 and TRBJ2-3; 7 positions match TRBD1. Germline V gene sequence: CDR1 SGHTA, CDR2 FQGNSA. The CDR3 length is 16 residues. The trim removed 5 bases at V and 4 bases at J, leaving 12 bases unmatched. The CDR3 is CASSGPLTGYADTQYF. CDR3 DNA sequence: TGTGCCAGCAGCGGCCCCCTGACAGGGTATGCAGATACGCAGTATTTT.

The chain uses TRBV10-3 and TRBJ2-5; 7 nucleotides match TRBD2. Germline trimming cut 4 bases from V and 5 bases from J; bases unmatched to any gene: 4. Germline V CDR1 and CDR2: ENHRY, SYGVKD. The CDR3 extends over 13 amino acids. In DNA form, the CDR3 reads TGTGCCATCAGTGTGCGGGAGCGGGAGACCCAGTACTTC. Its translation: CAISVRERETQYF.

The V and J genes are TRBV5-1 and TRBJ1-3; the D gene is possibly TRBD1 (5 bases). The CDR3 sequence is 16 residues long. CDR1 and CDR2 (germline): SGHRS, YFSETQ. Trimming stripped 4 bases from V and 0 bases from J, with 14 bases between. The DNA for the CDR3 is TGCGCCAGCAGCCTACTACAGGCTGGCTCTGGAAACACCATATATTTT. Protein sequence: CASSLLQAGSGNTIYF.

This chain uses TRBV5-4 with TRBJ2-1; the D is unclear. This CDR3 is built from 12 residues. The V gene lost 0 bases and the J gene lost 6 bases, with 4 bases spanning the gap. CDR1 is SGHNT, CDR2 YYREEE, per germline (reference sequence). The CDR3 DNA is TGTGCCAGCAGCTTGGACAGCAATGAGCAGTTCTTC. This sequence encodes CASSLDSNEQFF.

The V and J genes are TRBV9 and TRBJ1-2; D is possibly TRBD1 (5 bases). Trimming pared 6 bases from V and 8 bases from J, leaving 14 bases between. Germline-derived CDR1 and CDR2 are SGDLS and YYNGEE. The CDR3 is 12 amino acids. The CDR3 DNA sequence: TGTGCCAGCAACGGGGCATCGTACGGCTACACCTTC. It encodes CASNGASYGYTF.

The chain employs TRBV6-5 and TRBJ2-1; D unclear. The CDR3 consists of 14 residues. Germline V lookup: CDR1 MNHEY, CDR2 SVGAGI. The V end lost 6 bases, the J end lost 0 bases, and 9 bases lay between the germline ends. The CDR3 DNA sequence: TGTGCCAGCAGGGTCTTGAGCTCCTACAATGAGCAGTTCTTC. Protein sequence: CASRVLSSYNEQFF.

The chain has TRBV6-1 and TRBJ1-1; TRBD1 matches 10 bases. CDR1 is MNHNS and CDR2 is SASEGT in the germline V gene. The CDR3 has 13 residues. V trimming: 9 bases; J trimming: 7 bases; junction bases outside the gene matches: 8. The CDR3 sequence is CASKRTGGSEAFF. The CDR3 bases are TGTGCCAGTAAGAGGACAGGGGGAAGTGAAGCTTTCTTT.